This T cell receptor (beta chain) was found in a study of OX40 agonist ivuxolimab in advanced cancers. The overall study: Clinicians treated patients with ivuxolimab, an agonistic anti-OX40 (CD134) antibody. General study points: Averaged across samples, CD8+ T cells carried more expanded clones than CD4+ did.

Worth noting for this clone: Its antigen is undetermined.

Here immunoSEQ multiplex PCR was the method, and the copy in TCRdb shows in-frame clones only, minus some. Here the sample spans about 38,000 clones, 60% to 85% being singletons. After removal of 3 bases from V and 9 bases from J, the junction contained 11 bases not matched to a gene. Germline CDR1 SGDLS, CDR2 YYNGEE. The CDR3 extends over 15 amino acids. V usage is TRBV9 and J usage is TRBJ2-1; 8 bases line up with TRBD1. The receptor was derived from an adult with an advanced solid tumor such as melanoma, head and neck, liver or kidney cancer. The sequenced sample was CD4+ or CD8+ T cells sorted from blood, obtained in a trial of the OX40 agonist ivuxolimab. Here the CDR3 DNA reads TGTGCCAGCAGCGCTCAGGGGGCTGTTGGGGTTGAGCAGTTCTTC. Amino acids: CASSAQGAVGVEQFF.